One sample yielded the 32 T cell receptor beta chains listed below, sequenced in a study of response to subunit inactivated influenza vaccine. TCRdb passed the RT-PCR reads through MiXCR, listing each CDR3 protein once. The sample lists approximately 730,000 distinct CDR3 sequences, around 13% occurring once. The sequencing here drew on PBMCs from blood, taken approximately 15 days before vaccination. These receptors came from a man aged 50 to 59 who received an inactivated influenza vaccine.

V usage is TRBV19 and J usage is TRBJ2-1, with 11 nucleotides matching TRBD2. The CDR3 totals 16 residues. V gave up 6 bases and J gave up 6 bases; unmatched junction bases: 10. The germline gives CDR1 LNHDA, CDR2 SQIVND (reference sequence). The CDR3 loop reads CASSPRLAGPINEQFF. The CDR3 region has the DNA TGTGCCAGTAGCCCGCGACTAGCGGGGCCGATCAATGAGCAGTTCTTC.

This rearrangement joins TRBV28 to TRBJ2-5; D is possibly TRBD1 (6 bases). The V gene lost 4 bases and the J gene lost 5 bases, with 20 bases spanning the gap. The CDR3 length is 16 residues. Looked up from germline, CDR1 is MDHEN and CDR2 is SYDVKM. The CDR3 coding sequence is TGTGCCAGCAGTTCTCCCGGGACATCCTCCGTCGAGACCCAGTACTTC. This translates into CASSSPGTSSVETQYF.

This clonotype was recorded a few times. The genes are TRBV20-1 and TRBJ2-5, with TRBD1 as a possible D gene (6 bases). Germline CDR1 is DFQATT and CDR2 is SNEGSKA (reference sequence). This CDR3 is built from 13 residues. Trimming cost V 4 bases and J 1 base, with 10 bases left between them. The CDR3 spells CSAIQGSQETQYF. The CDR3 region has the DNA TGCAGTGCTATCCAGGGGTCCCAAGAGACCCAGTACTTC.

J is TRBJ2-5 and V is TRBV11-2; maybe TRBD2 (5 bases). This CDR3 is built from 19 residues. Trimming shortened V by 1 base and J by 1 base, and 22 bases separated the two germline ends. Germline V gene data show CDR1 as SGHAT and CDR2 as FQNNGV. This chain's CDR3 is CASSLGAGVGSHFQETQYF. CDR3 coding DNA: TGTGCCAGCAGCTTAGGGGCGGGTGTGGGCAGCCACTTCCAAGAGACCCAGTACTTC.

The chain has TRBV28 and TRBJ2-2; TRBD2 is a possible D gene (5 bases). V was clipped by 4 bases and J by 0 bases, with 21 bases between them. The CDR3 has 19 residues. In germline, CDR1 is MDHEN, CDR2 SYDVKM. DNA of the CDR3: TGTGCCAGCAGTTCCTCCTGGGCGGGCCCCAACTCGAACACCGGGGAGCTGTTTTTT. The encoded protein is CASSSSWAGPNSNTGELFF.

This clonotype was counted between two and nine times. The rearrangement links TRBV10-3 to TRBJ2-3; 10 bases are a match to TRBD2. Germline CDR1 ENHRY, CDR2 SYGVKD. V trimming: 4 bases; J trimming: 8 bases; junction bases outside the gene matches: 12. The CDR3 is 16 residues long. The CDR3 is CAISAGTSEKVATQYF. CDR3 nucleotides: TGTGCCATCAGTGCAGGGACTAGCGAAAAAGTAGCTACGCAGTATTTT.

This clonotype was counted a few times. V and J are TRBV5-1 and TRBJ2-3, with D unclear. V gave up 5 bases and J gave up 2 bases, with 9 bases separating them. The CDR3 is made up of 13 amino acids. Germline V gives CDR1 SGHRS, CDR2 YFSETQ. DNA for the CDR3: TGCGCCAGCAGAAGCGCACCCACAGATACGCAGTATTTT. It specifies CASRSAPTDTQYF.

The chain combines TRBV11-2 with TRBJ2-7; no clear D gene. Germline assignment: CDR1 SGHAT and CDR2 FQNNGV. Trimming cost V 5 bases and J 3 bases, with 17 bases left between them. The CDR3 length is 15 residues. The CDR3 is CASSPTRTYVYEQYF. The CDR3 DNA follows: TGTGCCAGCAGCCCAACTCGCACCTACGTCTACGAGCAGTACTTC.

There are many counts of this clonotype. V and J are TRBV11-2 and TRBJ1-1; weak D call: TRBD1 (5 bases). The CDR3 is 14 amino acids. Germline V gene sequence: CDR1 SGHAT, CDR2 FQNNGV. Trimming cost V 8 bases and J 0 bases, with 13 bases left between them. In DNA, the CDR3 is TGTGCCAGCTCCTCTTGGGGGATGAACACTGAAGCTTTCTTT. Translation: CASSSWGMNTEAFF.

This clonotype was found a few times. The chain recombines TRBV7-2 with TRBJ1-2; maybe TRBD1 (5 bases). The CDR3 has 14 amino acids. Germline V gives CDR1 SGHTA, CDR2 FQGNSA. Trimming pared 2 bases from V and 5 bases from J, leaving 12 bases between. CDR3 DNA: TGTGCCAGCAGCTTATACGGGGCCGGGTATGGCTACACCTTC. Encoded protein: CASSLYGAGYGYTF.

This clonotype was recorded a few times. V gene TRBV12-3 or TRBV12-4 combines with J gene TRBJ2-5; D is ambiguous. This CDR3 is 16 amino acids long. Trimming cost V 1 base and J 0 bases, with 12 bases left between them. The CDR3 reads CASSLVPSPYQETQYF. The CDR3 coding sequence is TGTGCCAGCAGTTTAGTCCCCTCCCCGTACCAAGAGACCCAGTACTTC.

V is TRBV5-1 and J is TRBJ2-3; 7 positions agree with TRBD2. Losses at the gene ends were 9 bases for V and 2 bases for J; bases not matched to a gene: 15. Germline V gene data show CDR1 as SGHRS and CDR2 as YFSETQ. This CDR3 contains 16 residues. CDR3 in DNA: TGCGCCACCTCACCAGGAGGGACTATTGTCACAGATACGCAGTATTTT. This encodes CATSPGGTIVTDTQYF.

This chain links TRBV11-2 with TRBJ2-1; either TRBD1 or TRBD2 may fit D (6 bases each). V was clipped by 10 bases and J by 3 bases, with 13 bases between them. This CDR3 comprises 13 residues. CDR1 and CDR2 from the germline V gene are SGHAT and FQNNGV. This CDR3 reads CATSGDFYNEQFF. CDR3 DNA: TGTGCCACGTCAGGGGACTTCTACAATGAGCAGTTCTTC. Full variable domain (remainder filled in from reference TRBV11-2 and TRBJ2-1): EAGVAQSPRYKIIEKRQSVAFWCNPISGHATLYWYQQILGQGPKLLIQFQNNGVVDDSQLPKDRFSAERLKGVDSTLKIQPAKLEDSAVYLCATSGDFYNEQFFGPGTRLTVL.

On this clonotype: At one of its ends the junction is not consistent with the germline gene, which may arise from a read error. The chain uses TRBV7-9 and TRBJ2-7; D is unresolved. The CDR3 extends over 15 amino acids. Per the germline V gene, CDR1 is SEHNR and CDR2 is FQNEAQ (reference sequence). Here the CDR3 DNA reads TGTGCCAACAGCTTTAGGACGGCACCTTCCTACGAGCAGTACTTC. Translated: CANSFRTAPSYEQYF.

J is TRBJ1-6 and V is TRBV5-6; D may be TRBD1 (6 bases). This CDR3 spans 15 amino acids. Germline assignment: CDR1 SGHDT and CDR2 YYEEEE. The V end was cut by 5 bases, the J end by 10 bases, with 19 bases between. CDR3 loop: CASRGTGTYGSPLHF. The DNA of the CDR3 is TGTGCCAGCAGGGGTACCGGGACATATGGCTCACCCCTCCACTTT.

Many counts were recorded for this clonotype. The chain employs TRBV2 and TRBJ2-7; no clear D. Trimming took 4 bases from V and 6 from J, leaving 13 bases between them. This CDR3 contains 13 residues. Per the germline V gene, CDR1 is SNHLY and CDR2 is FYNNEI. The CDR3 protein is CASSVSKGVEQYF. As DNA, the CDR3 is TGTGCCAGCAGTGTTTCGAAGGGCGTCGAGCAGTACTTC.

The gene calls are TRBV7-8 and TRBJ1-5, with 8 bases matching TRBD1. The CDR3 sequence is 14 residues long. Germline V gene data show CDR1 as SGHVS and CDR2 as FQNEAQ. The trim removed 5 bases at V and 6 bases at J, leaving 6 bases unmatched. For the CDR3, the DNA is TGTGCCAGCAGCCCGGACAGGGCCGTTCAGCCCCAGCATTTT. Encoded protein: CASSPDRAVQPQHF.

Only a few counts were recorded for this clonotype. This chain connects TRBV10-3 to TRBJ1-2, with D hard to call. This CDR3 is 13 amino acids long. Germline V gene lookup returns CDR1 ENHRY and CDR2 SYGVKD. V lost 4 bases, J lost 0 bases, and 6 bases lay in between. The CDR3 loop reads CAISVGPNYGYTF. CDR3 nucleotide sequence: TGTGCCATCAGTGTCGGACCTAACTATGGCTACACCTTC.

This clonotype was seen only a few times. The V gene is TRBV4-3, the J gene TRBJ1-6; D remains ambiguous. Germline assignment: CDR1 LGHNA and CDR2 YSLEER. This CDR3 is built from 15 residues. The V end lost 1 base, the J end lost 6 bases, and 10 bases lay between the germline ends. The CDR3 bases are TGCGCCAGCAGCCAAGGGCTGGAACCTAATTCACCCCTCCACTTT. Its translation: CASSQGLEPNSPLHF.

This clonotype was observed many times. The CDR3 spells CSARVGTSSSALEQYF. The DNA of the CDR3 is TGCAGTGCTAGAGTGGGGACTAGCTCGTCAGCCCTCGAGCAGTACTTC. V is TRBV20-1 and J is TRBJ2-7; 9 bases fit TRBD2. The ends lost 1 base at V and 6 bases at J; junction bases unmatched: 13. Germline CDR1 DFQATT, CDR2 SNEGSKA (reference sequence). This CDR3 contains 16 residues.

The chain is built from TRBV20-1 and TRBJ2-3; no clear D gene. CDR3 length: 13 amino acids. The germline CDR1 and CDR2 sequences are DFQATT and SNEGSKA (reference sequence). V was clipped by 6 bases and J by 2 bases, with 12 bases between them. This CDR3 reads CSATGGATDTQYF. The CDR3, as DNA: TGCAGTGCGACCGGTGGCGCCACAGATACGCAGTATTTT.

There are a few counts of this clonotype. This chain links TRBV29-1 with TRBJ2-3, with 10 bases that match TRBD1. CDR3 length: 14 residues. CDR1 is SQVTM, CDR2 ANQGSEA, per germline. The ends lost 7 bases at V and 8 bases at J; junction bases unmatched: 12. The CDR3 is CSGVGTGELGTQYF. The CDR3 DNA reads TGCAGCGGGGTGGGGACAGGGGAATTGGGTACGCAGTATTTT.

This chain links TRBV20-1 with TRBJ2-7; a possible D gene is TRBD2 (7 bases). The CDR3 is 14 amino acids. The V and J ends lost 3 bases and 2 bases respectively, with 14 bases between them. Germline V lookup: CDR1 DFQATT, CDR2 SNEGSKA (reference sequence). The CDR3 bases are TGCAGTGCTAGTAAGGGGGGGGCCACCTACGAGCAGTACTTC. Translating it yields CSASKGGATYEQYF.

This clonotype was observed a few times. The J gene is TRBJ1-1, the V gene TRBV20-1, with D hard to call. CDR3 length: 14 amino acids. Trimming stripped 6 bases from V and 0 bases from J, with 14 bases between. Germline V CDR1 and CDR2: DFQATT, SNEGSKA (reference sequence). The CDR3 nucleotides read TGCAGTGCCAACGCCGGCCTGATGAACACTGAAGCTTTCTTT. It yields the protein CSANAGLMNTEAFF.

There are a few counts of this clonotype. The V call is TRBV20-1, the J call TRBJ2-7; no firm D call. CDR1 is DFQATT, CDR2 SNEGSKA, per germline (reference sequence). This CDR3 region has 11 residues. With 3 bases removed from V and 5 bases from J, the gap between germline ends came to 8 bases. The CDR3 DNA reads TGCAGTGCTAGCGGTCTGGACGAGCAGTACTTC. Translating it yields CSASGLDEQYF.

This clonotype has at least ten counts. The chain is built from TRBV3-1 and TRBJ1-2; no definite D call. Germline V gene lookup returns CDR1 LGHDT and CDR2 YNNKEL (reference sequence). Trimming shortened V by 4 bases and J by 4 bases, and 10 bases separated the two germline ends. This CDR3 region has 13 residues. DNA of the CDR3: TGTGCCAGCAGCCCGCGGGGAAGCTATGGCTACACCTTC. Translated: CASSPRGSYGYTF.

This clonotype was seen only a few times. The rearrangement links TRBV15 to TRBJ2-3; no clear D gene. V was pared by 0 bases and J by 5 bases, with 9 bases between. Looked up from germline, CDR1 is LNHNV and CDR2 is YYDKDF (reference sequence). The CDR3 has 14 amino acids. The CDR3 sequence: CATSRDMGLDTQYF. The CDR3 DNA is TGTGCCACCAGCAGAGATATGGGTTTAGATACGCAGTATTTT.

For the CDR3, the DNA is TGTGCCAGCAGCTTAGGAGGCGTGTCAGGGCAAGATACGCAGTATTTT. Translated: CASSLGGVSGQDTQYF. The chain uses TRBV7-2 and TRBJ2-3; D might be TRBD1 (5 bases). V was shortened by 1 base and J by 5 bases, with 16 bases between the two germline ends. Germline V gene lookup returns CDR1 SGHTA and CDR2 FQGNSA. The CDR3 loop spans 16 amino acids.

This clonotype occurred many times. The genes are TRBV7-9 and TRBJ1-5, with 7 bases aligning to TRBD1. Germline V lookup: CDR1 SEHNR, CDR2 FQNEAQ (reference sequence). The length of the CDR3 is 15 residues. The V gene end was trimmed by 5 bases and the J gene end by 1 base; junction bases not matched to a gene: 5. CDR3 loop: CASSAGRGSNQPQHF. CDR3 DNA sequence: TGTGCCAGCAGCGCAGGCAGGGGGAGCAATCAGCCCCAGCATTTT.

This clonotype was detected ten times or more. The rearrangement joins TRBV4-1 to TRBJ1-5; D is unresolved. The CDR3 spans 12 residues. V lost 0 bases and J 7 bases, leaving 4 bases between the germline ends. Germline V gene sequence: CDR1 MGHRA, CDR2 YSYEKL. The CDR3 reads CASSQEGQPQHF. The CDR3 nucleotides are TGCGCCAGCAGCCAAGAGGGGCAGCCCCAGCATTTT.

CDR3 sequence: CASRDGVYEQYF. CDR3 nucleotide sequence: TGTGCCAGCCGGGACGGTGTCTACGAGCAGTACTTC. The chain employs TRBV2 and TRBJ2-7, with D possibly being TRBD1 or TRBD2 (5 bases each). The ends were cut back, 8 bases at V and 3 bases at J, with 11 bases in the middle. This CDR3 contains 12 residues. The germline CDR1 and CDR2 sequences are SNHLY and FYNNEI.

CDR3 sequence reads: CASSVPLAAAFNEQFF. In nucleotides, the CDR3 is TGTGCCAGCAGCGTCCCTCTGGCGGCAGCTTTCAATGAGCAGTTCTTC. The gene calls are TRBV9 and TRBJ2-1; D is unresolved. The V gene lost 2 bases and the J gene lost 6 bases, with 18 bases spanning the gap. Per the germline V gene, CDR1 is SGDLS and CDR2 is YYNGEE. This CDR3 is 16 amino acids long.